These T cell receptor beta chains were read from a single sample in a study of Ad26.COV2.S vaccination and SARS-CoV-2 variants. Assay: immunoSEQ multiplex PCR; the TCRdb copy retains only in-frame clones and omits some. Of fewer than 600,000 clones in the sample, roughly nine tenths were seen once. The material was peripheral blood, obtained in a trial of Ad26.COV2.S vaccine versus placebo. The receptors were gathered from a person between 18 and 59 years old who received the Ad26.COV2.S COVID-19 vaccine or a placebo. Each CDR3 is given with its conserved first and last residue. The order of the fields is clone size, J gene, V gene, D gene, CDR3 protein, CDR3 DNA. A D gene is named only where the DNA matches it firmly. Not all rows give a size; the values are once, few, many and, for expanded clones, a class.

size: NA; J: TRBJ2-1; V: TRBV2; D: NA; CDR3: CASREGGYNEQFF; DNA: TGTGCCAGCAGGGAAGGGGGTTACAATGAGCAGTTCTTC
size: NA; J: TRBJ1-4; V: TRBV18; D: TRBD1; CDR3: CASSPTGTDNEKLFF; DNA: TGTGCCAGCTCACCAACGGGGACAGATAATGAAAAACTGTTTTTT
size: NA; J: TRBJ2-1; V: TRBV19; D: NA; CDR3: CASSLTRSSYNEQFF; DNA: TGTGCCAGTAGCCTAACCCGTAGCTCCTACAATGAGCAGTTCTTC
size: once; J: TRBJ1-4; V: TRBV5-1; D: TRBD1; CDR3: CASSLAIGTGEKLFF; DNA: TGCGCCAGCAGCTTGGCGATTGGGACAGGGGAAAAACTGTTTTTT
size: NA; J: TRBJ2-3; V: TRBV14; D: NA; CDR3: CASSQISGVAFTDTQYF; DNA: TGTGCCAGCAGCCAGATATCGGGAGTCGCTTTCACAGATACGCAGTATTTT
size: few; J: TRBJ2-5; V: TRBV6-2/TRBV6-3; D: NA; CDR3: CASSGQGETQYF; DNA: TGTGCCAGCAGCGGGCAGGGGGAGACCCAGTACTTC
size: NA; J: TRBJ2-3; V: TRBV29-1; D: TRBD1; CDR3: CSVRTGSSTDTQYF; DNA: TGCAGCGTGCGGACAGGATCTAGCACAGATACGCAGTATTTT
size: once; J: TRBJ1-4; V: TRBV6-5; D: NA; CDR3: CASSYGSPMEKLFF; DNA: TGTGCCAGCAGTTATGGCAGTCCTATGGAAAAACTGTTTTTT
size: NA; J: TRBJ2-5; V: TRBV6-5; D: TRBD1; CDR3: CASSYKTGRETQYF; DNA: TGTGCCAGCAGTTACAAGACAGGGCGGGAGACCCAGTACTTC
size: NA; J: TRBJ2-5; V: TRBV24-1; D: NA; CDR3: CATSDVTVQETQYF; DNA: TGTGCCACCAGTGATGTGACAGTACAAGAGACCCAGTACTTC
size: NA; J: TRBJ1-1; V: TRBV6-5; D: NA; CDR3: CASSFIGRNTEAFF; DNA: TGTGCCAGCAGTTTTATCGGGAGGAACACTGAAGCTTTCTTT
size: few; J: TRBJ1-5; V: TRBV6-6; D: NA; CDR3: CASRLRTGGNQPQHF; DNA: TGTGCCAGCAGACTTAGGACGGGGGGCAATCAGCCCCAGCATTTT
size: NA; J: TRBJ2-1; V: TRBV27; D: NA; CDR3: CASSFRTVNEQFF; DNA: TGTGCCAGCAGTTTTAGGACAGTAAATGAGCAGTTCTTC
size: NA; J: TRBJ1-2; V: TRBV11-2; D: TRBD1; CDR3: CASSRTGSGYTF; DNA: TGTGCCAGCAGCAGGACAGGGAGCGGCTACACCTTC
size: once; J: TRBJ2-7; V: TRBV4-1; D: NA; CDR3: CASSHIGMSYEQYF; DNA: TGCGCCAGCAGCCACATAGGGATGAGTTACGAGCAGTACTTC
size: NA; J: TRBJ2-1; V: TRBV5-1; D: TRBD2; CDR3: CASSLVGREYTNEQFF; DNA: TGCGCCAGCAGCTTGGTTGGGCGGGAGTATACCAATGAGCAGTTCTTC
size: NA; J: TRBJ2-1; V: TRBV27; D: TRBD1; CDR3: CATRTGSLHEQFF; DNA: TGTGCCACCAGGACAGGGAGTTTGCATGAGCAGTTCTTC
size: NA; J: TRBJ2-2; V: TRBV27; D: NA; CDR3: CASHRGTGELFF; DNA: TGTGCCAGCCACCGGGGAACCGGGGAGCTGTTTTTT
size: NA; J: TRBJ2-3; V: TRBV19; D: NA; CDR3: CASAWAGRTDTQYF; DNA: TGTGCCAGTGCTTGGGCGGGCCGCACCGATACGCAGTATTTT
size: once; J: TRBJ1-1; V: TRBV5-1; D: NA; CDR3: CASSLDPIGTEAFF; DNA: TGCGCCAGCAGCTTGGATCCGATTGGGACTGAAGCTTTCTTT
size: NA; J: TRBJ2-7; V: TRBV30; D: NA; CDR3: CAWGRDSYEQYF; DNA: TGTGCCTGGGGCAGGGACTCCTACGAGCAGTACTTC
size: NA; J: TRBJ2-2; V: TRBV11-2; D: NA; CDR3: CASSSTADTGELFF; DNA: TGTGCCAGCAGCTCCACAGCAGACACCGGGGAGCTGTTTTTT
size: NA; J: TRBJ1-4; V: TRBV2; D: NA; CDR3: CASSEEGGNKNEKLFF; DNA: TGTGCCAGCAGCGAGGAGGGGGGAAACAAAAATGAAAAACTGTTTTTT
size: NA; J: TRBJ2-3; V: TRBV27; D: TRBD1; CDR3: CASSSDRVYTQYF; DNA: TGTGCCAGCAGTTCCGACAGGGTTTATACGCAGTATTTT
size: NA; J: TRBJ2-7; V: TRBV4-1; D: NA; CDR3: CASSQTGTYYEQYF; DNA: TGCGCCAGCAGCCAAACCGGGACATACTACGAGCAGTACTTC
size: NA; J: TRBJ1-6; V: TRBV14; D: NA; CDR3: CASSLTGWDSPLHF; DNA: TGTGCCAGCAGCCTAACAGGGTGGGATTCACCCCTCCACTTT
size: NA; J: TRBJ2-7; V: TRBV6-5; D: NA; CDR3: CASSYSRPGGEQYF; DNA: TGTGCCAGCAGTTACTCTCGACCAGGAGGCGAGCAGTACTTC
size: NA; J: TRBJ2-7; V: TRBV29-1; D: TRBD1; CDR3: CSVVGTGAQGVGQYF; DNA: TGCAGCGTTGTTGGGACAGGGGCCCAGGGTGTCGGGCAGTACTTC
size: few; J: TRBJ2-3; V: TRBV2; D: TRBD2; CDR3: CASTRLAGGDTQYF; DNA: TGTGCCAGCACTAGACTAGCGGGAGGAGATACGCAGTATTTT
size: NA; J: TRBJ2-2; V: TRBV19; D: TRBD2; CDR3: CASSIIWLAGGPGTGELFF; DNA: TGTGCCAGTAGTATAATTTGGCTAGCGGGAGGGCCGGGAACCGGGGAGCTGTTTTTT
size: NA; J: TRBJ1-2; V: TRBV30; D: NA; CDR3: CAWNGGGYGYTF; DNA: TGTGCCTGGAATGGGGGGGGCTATGGCTACACCTTC
size: NA; J: TRBJ2-4; V: TRBV2; D: NA; CDR3: CASSERAIQYF; DNA: TGTGCCAGCAGTGAACGGGCCATTCAGTACTTC
size: NA; J: TRBJ1-2; V: TRBV29-1; D: TRBD1; CDR3: CSVEPQGRGQGAAPYGYTF; DNA: TGCAGCGTTGAACCCCAAGGGAGGGGACAGGGGGCGGCCCCCTATGGCTACACCTTC
size: NA; J: TRBJ1-6; V: TRBV27; D: NA; CDR3: CASKGPSSYNSPLHF; DNA: TGTGCCAGCAAGGGACCTAGCTCCTATAATTCACCCCTCCACTTT
size: once; J: TRBJ1-2; V: TRBV6-5; D: TRBD1; CDR3: CASTWDRYGYTF; DNA: TGTGCCAGCACCTGGGACAGATATGGCTACACCTTC
size: NA; J: TRBJ2-2; V: TRBV15; D: NA; CDR3: CATGTRNTGELFF; DNA: TGTGCAACGGGAACCAGGAACACCGGGGAGCTGTTTTTT
size: once; J: TRBJ1-2; V: TRBV18; D: NA; CDR3: CASSPSSALYGYTF; DNA: TGTGCCAGCTCACCCTCTAGCGCCCTCTATGGCTACACCTTC
size: NA; J: TRBJ1-1; V: TRBV5-5; D: TRBD1; CDR3: CASSPYQGAPEAFF; DNA: TGTGCCAGCAGCCCGTACCAGGGGGCCCCTGAAGCTTTCTTT
size: NA; J: TRBJ2-4; V: TRBV4-1; D: NA; CDR3: CASSPTGGIRNIQYF; DNA: TGCGCCAGCAGCCCCACTGGGGGGATTAGGAACATTCAGTACTTC
size: NA; J: TRBJ2-1; V: TRBV7-9; D: TRBD2; CDR3: CASSLTSGYNEQFF; DNA: TGTGCCAGCAGCTTAACTAGCGGATACAATGAGCAGTTCTTC
size: NA; J: TRBJ1-2; V: TRBV19; D: NA; CDR3: CASRRTGIQPVGYTF; DNA: TGTGCCAGTAGACGTACAGGGATCCAACCCGTGGGCTACACCTTC
size: NA; J: TRBJ2-7; V: TRBV29-1; D: NA; CDR3: CSVVAESYEQYF; DNA: TGCAGCGTTGTCGCGGAATCCTACGAGCAGTACTTC
size: NA; J: TRBJ2-4; V: TRBV6-5; D: TRBD2; CDR3: CASRLAGRNIQYF; DNA: TGTGCCAGTAGGCTAGCGGGACGGAACATTCAGTACTTC
size: NA; J: TRBJ1-3; V: TRBV4-3; D: NA; CDR3: CASSQAGLAGNTIYF; DNA: TGCGCCAGCAGCCAAGCGGGTCTCGCTGGAAACACCATATATTTT
size: NA; J: TRBJ1-1; V: TRBV5-4; D: NA; CDR3: CASSLPGRRNTEAFF; DNA: TGTGCCAGCAGCTTGCCGGGCAGACGAAACACTGAAGCTTTCTTT
size: NA; J: TRBJ2-1; V: TRBV28; D: TRBD2; CDR3: CASSPTAGTTYNEQFF; DNA: TGTGCCAGCAGTCCCACCGCCGGGACTACCTACAATGAGCAGTTCTTC
size: NA; J: TRBJ1-5; V: TRBV6-5; D: NA; CDR3: CASSPGGGQPQHF; DNA: TGTGCCAGCAGTCCAGGAGGCGGTCAGCCCCAGCATTTT
size: NA; J: TRBJ1-2; V: TRBV6-6; D: NA; CDR3: CASSPTGDYGYTF; DNA: TGTGCCAGCAGTCCGACAGGAGACTATGGCTACACCTTC
size: NA; J: TRBJ1-2; V: TRBV12-3/TRBV12-4; D: NA; CDR3: CASSLTGWSGYTF; DNA: TGTGCCAGCAGTTTGACAGGCTGGTCTGGCTACACCTTC
size: NA; J: TRBJ1-3; V: TRBV10-3; D: TRBD1; CDR3: CAIRSSQGAGGNTIYF; DNA: TGTGCCATCAGATCCTCCCAGGGGGCGGGAGGAAACACCATATATTTT
size: NA; J: TRBJ1-3; V: TRBV4-1; D: NA; CDR3: CASSQVGRDGNTIYF; DNA: TGCGCCAGCAGCCAAGTCGGCAGGGATGGAAACACCATATATTTT
size: NA; J: TRBJ1-1; V: TRBV30; D: TRBD1; CDR3: CAWSQAGTGEAFF; DNA: TGTGCCTGGAGTCAAGCCGGGACAGGGGAGGCTTTCTTT
size: NA; J: TRBJ2-1; V: TRBV30; D: NA; CDR3: CAWSSDYSSEQFF; DNA: TGTGCCTGGAGTTCGGACTACTCGTCCGAGCAGTTCTTC
size: few; J: TRBJ1-6; V: TRBV6-5; D: NA; CDR3: CASSYGGLGGSPLHF; DNA: TGTGCCAGCAGTTACGGGGGGCTGGGGGGTTCACCCCTCCACTTT
size: NA; J: TRBJ2-7; V: TRBV6-5; D: NA; CDR3: CASSYSFPAGFFEQYF; DNA: TGTGCCAGCAGTTACTCGTTTCCGGCCGGGTTCTTCGAGCAGTACTTC